Listed below are T cell receptor beta chains from one sample, sequenced in a study of blood T cell repertoires in COVID-19. Data came from immunoSEQ multiplex PCR; TCRdb stores just in-frame clones and leaves some out. Of about 180,000 clones listed, approximately 85% were seen once; the top ten hold approximately 9.4%. The sequencing input was PBMCs or T cells enriched from blood (not recorded which). Receptor source: a woman in her late teens or twenties who had recovered from COVID-19. The CDR3 runs from the conserved cysteine through the conserved F or W. The D gene is left open where the match is weak. Size is stated for part of the rows, as once, few or many counts, or as a class when the clone is expanded.

V	J	size	D	DNA	CDR3
TRBV27	TRBJ2-1	.	.	TGTGCCAGCAGGACAGTCTACAATGAGCAGTTCTTC	CASRTVYNEQFF
TRBV2	TRBJ1-1	.	.	TGTGCCAGCACCCCAGACCGCGGGACTGAAGCTTTCTTT	CASTPDRGTEAFF
TRBV5-6	TRBJ2-7	.	.	TGTGCCAGCAGCTTGGTCCTCGGCCTTAGCGGGACAGACGAGCAGTACTTC	CASSLVLGLSGTDEQYF
TRBV7-9	TRBJ1-1	.	.	TGTGCCAGCAGCTTAAGAGACAGGCCTGAAGCTTTCTTT	CASSLRDRPEAFF
TRBV7-2	TRBJ2-3	.	TRBD2	TGTGCCAGCAGCTTAAGGGCTAGCGGGGGAGATACGCAGTATTTT	CASSLRASGGDTQYF
TRBV28	TRBJ2-7	.	TRBD1	TGTGCCAGCAGGTTACCAACCGGGACAGGGCTTTACGAGCAGTACTTC	CASRLPTGTGLYEQYF
TRBV19	TRBJ2-2	once	TRBD1	TGTGCCAGTAGTAGGGGACAGGGCGGTGGATACGGGGAGCTGTTTTTT	CASSRGQGGGYGELFF
TRBV9	TRBJ1-1	.	TRBD1	TGTGCCAGCAGCGTAGGAATAGGGGGCAACACTGAAGCTTTCTTT	CASSVGIGGNTEAFF
TRBV27	TRBJ2-7	.	.	TGTGCCAGCCGAACGTTGAGCTACGAGCAGTACTTC	CASRTLSYEQYF
TRBV28	TRBJ1-2	.	.	TGTGCCAGCAGTTTGTGGCAGGGTGATGGCTACACCTTC	CASSLWQGDGYTF
TRBV29-1	TRBJ1-1	.	TRBD1	TGCAGCGTTTCTGCCAGGGGGGAGGTCACTGAAGCTTTCTTT	CSVSARGEVTEAFF
TRBV9	TRBJ2-1	.	.	TGTGCCAGCAGCCCAGAACCCGGGATATACAATGAGCAGTTCTTC	CASSPEPGIYNEQFF
TRBV21-1	TRBJ2-2	.	.	TGTGCCAGCAGCAAGGAGCGCGAAAGGCTCACCGGGGAGCTGTTTTTT	CASSKERERLTGELFF
TRBV18	TRBJ2-1	.	TRBD2	TGTGCCAGCTCACCACGGGGGACTAGCGGGGTCGGGTATGAGCAGTTCTTC	CASSPRGTSGVGYEQFF
TRBV7-9	TRBJ1-5	.	.	TGTGCCAGCAGCTCCAACAATCAGCCCCAGCATTTT	CASSSNNQPQHF
TRBV29-1	TRBJ1-1	.	TRBD1	TGCAGCGTTGAAGTACCATGGAGACAGGGAGCAGCTTTCTTT	CSVEVPWRQGAAFF
TRBV6-1	TRBJ1-1	.	.	TGTGCCAGCAGTGAAGAACAGGGTTTAGACACTGAAGCTTTCTTT	CASSEEQGLDTEAFF
TRBV6-1	TRBJ2-7	.	.	TGTGCCAGCAGTGAATCCCTAATGCGGGAGCAGTACTTC	CASSESLMREQYF
TRBV19	TRBJ1-2	.	.	TGTGCCAGTAGCCTACAGAATACTAACTATGGCTACACCTTC	CASSLQNTNYGYTF
TRBV6-5	TRBJ1-5	.	TRBD1	TGTGCCAGCAGAGCAGGACAGGAGGGCAATCAGCCCCAGCATTTT	CASRAGQEGNQPQHF
TRBV10-1	TRBJ1-5	.	TRBD1	TGCGCCAGCAGCTCTGGACAGGGGGATCAGCCCCAGCATTTT	CASSSGQGDQPQHF
TRBV6-1	TRBJ1-4	.	.	TGTGCCAGCAGTGAACAGGGATCTAATGAAAAACTGTTTTTT	CASSEQGSNEKLFF
TRBV5-1	TRBJ1-2	.	.	TGCGCCAGCAGCTTGGTTACAGGGAGATACTATGGCTACACCTTC	CASSLVTGRYYGYTF
TRBV5-1	TRBJ1-4	.	.	TGCGCCAGCAGCCCCACCCCCGGGAACAATGAAAAACTGTTTTTT	CASSPTPGNNEKLFF
TRBV10-3	TRBJ1-1	.	.	TGTGCCATCAGTGCCGGACGGGAACTGCACACTGAAGCTTTCTTT	CAISAGRELHTEAFF
TRBV9	TRBJ2-2	.	TRBD1	TGTGCCAGCAGCCCCCTAGGGACAGGTACCACCGGGGAGCTGTTTTTT	CASSPLGTGTTGELFF
TRBV19	TRBJ2-3	.	.	TGTGCCAGTAGTGTGTCTAGCGACACAGATACGCAGTATTTT	CASSVSSDTDTQYF
TRBV24-1	TRBJ2-3	.	.	TGTGCCACCAGCAACGGACAGACGAGCATAGATACGCAGTATTTT	CATSNGQTSIDTQYF
TRBV28	TRBJ1-2	.	.	TGTGCCAGCAGTTTAGGTGCAGGGGCCGGCTACACCTTC	CASSLGAGAGYTF
TRBV5-8	TRBJ1-1	.	.	TGTGCCAGCAGCTTGGGGCGGGCGAACACTGAAGCTTTCTTT	CASSLGRANTEAFF
TRBV19	TRBJ2-3	.	.	TGTGCCAGTAGTCTTCGACCGGGAAGGACAGATACGCAGTATTTT	CASSLRPGRTDTQYF